What follows are 2 T cell receptor beta chains derived from one specimen sequenced in a study of spatial heterogeneity in lung cancer. From the 5' RACE reads, TCRdb called clonotypes with MiXCR, one entry per CDR3 protein. The profile shows about 48,000 distinct CDR3 sequences, less than 6% of them singletons. Stated time point: sample taken at primary tumor resection. The material sequenced was PBMCs, taken at surgery. These receptors all come from a male donor with early-stage non-small cell lung cancer.

This clonotype was seen many times. The V gene is TRBV3-1, the J gene TRBJ2-2; no clear D gene. The germline V gene encodes CDR1 LGHDT and CDR2 YNNKEL (reference sequence). This CDR3 spans 14 amino acids. V was trimmed by 0 bases and J by 6 bases, leaving 8 bases between them. The DNA for the CDR3 is TGTGCCAGCAGCCAAGATGGAAGGGCCGGGGAGCTGTTTTTT. It specifies CASSQDGRAGELFF.

This clonotype has a count of ten or more. This chain joins TRBV19 and TRBJ2-1; 10 bases line up with TRBD2. The CDR3 covers 16 residues. J lost 4 bases, V lost 0 bases, and 3 bases had no gene match. Germline V gene lookup returns CDR1 LNHDA and CDR2 SQIVND (reference sequence). The CDR3 loop reads CASSIEASGSYNEQFF. CDR3 DNA: TGTGCCAGTAGTATAGAAGCTAGCGGGAGTTACAATGAGCAGTTCTTC.